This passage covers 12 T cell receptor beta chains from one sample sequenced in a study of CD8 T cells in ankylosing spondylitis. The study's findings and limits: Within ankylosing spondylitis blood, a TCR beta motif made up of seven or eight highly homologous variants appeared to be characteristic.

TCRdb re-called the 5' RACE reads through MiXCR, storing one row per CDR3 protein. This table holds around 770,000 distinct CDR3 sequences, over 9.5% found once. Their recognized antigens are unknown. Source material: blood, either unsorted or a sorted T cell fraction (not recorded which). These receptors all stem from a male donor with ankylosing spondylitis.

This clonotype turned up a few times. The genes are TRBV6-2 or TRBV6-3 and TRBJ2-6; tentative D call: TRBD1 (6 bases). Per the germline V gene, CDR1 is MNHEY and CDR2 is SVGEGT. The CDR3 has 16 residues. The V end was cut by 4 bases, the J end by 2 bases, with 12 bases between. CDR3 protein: CASSSPGQPGANVLTF. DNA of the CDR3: TGTGCCAGCAGTTCCCCAGGACAGCCTGGGGCCAACGTCCTGACTTTC.

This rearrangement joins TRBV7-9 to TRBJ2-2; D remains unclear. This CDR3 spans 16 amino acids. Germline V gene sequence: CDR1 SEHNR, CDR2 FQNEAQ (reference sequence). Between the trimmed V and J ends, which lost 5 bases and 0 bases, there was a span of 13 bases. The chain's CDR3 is CASSLDRTSNTGELFF. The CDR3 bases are TGTGCCAGCAGCCTAGATCGGACCTCGAACACCGGGGAGCTGTTTTTT.

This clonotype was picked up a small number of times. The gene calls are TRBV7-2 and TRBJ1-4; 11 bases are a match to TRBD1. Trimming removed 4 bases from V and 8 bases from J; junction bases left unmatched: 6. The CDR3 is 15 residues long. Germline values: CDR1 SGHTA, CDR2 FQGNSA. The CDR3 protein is CASSSRTGGREKLFF. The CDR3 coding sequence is TGTGCCAGCAGCTCCCGGACAGGGGGCCGGGAAAAACTGTTTTTT.

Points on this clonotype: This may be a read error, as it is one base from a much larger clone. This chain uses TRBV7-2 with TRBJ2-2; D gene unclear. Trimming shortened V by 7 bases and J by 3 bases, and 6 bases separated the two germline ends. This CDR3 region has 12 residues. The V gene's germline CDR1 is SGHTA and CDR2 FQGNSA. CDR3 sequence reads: CASTYYTGELFF. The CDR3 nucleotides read TGTGCCAGCACCTACTACACCGGGGAGCTGTTTTTT.

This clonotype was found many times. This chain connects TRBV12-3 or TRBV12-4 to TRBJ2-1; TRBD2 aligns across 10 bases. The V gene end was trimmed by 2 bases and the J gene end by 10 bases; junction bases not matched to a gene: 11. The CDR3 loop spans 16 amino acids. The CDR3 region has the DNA TGTGCCAGCAGTTTATTGGGACTAGCGCCCAAGGGGGAGCAGTTCTTC. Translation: CASSLLGLAPKGEQFF.

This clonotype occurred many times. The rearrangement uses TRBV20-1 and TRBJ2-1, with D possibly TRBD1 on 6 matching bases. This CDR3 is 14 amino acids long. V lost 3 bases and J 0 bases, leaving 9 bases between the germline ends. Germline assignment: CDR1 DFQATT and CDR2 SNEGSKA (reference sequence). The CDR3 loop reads CSASDRPSYNEQFF. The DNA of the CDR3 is TGCAGTGCTAGCGACAGGCCCTCCTACAATGAGCAGTTCTTC.

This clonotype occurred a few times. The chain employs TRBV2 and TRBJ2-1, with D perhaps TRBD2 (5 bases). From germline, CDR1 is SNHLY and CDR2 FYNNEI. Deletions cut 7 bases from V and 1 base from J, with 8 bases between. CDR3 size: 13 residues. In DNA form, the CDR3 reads TGTGCCAGCATGCGAGGGTCCTACAATGAGCAGTTCTTC. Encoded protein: CASMRGSYNEQFF.

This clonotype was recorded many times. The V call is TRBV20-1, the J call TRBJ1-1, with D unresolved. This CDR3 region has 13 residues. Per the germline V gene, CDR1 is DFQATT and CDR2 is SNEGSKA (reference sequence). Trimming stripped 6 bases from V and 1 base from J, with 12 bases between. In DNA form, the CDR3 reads TGCAGTGCGCCGGGGAACGGGAACACTGAAGCTTTCTTT. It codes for CSAPGNGNTEAFF.

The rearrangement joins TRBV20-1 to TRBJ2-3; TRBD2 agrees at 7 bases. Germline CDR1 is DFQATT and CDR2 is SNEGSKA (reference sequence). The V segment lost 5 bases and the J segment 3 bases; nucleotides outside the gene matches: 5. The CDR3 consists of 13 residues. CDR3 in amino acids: CSAGPSGTDTQYF. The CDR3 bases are TGCAGTGCTGGCCCTAGCGGTACAGATACGCAGTATTTT.

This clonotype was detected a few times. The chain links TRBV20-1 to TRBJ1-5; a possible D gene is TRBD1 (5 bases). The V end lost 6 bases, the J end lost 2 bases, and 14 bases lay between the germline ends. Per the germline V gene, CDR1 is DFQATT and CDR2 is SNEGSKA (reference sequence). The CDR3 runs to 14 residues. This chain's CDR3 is CSATGGAGNQPQHF. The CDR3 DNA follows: TGCAGTGCCACCGGTGGGGCGGGCAATCAGCCCCAGCATTTT.

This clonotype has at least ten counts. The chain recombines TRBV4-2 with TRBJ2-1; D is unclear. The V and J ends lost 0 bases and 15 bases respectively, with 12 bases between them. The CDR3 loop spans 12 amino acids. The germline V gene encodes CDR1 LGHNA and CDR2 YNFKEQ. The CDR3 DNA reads TGTGCCAGCAGCCAAGATGACTCCACTCGGTTCTTC. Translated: CASSQDDSTRFF.

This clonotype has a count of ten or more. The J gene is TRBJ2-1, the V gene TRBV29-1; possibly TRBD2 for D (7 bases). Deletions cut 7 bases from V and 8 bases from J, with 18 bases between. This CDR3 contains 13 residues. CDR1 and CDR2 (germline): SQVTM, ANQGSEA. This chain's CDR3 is CSGGGGYLDEQFF. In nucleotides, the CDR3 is TGCAGCGGGGGGGGGGGCTATCTGGATGAGCAGTTCTTC.